One sample yielded the 15 T cell receptor beta chains listed below, sequenced in a study of T cells after posttransplantation cyclophosphamide. The protocol was immunoSEQ multiplex PCR, while the TCRdb copy is restricted to in-frame clones and leaves out a portion. The sample lists roughly 7,400 clones; about 91% were seen once. What was sequenced was CD4+ T cells sorted from blood. The receptors derive from a woman between 45 and 60 years old in good health and a related stem cell transplant donor.

The V call is TRBV6-1, the J call TRBJ1-2, with TRBD1 identical over 11 bases. Germline trimming cut 0 bases from V and 3 bases from J; bases unmatched to any gene: 9. CDR3 length: 18 amino acids. Germline V CDR1 and CDR2: MNHNS, SASEGT. Here the CDR3 reads CASSEAQGTGGRYYGYTF. For the CDR3, the DNA is TGTGCCAGCAGTGAAGCGCAGGGGACAGGGGGTAGATACTATGGCTACACCTTC.

The chain has TRBV10-2 and TRBJ2-7, with 14 positions matching TRBD2. Germline V gene lookup returns CDR1 WSHSY and CDR2 SAAADI. The length of the CDR3 is 17 residues. V trimming: 0 bases; J trimming: 6 bases; junction bases outside the gene matches: 7. The CDR3 spells CASSESTFGTSGSEQYF. The CDR3 DNA follows: TGCGCCAGCAGTGAGTCGACTTTCGGGACTAGCGGGAGCGAGCAGTACTTC.

This chain uses TRBV14 with TRBJ1-2; 9 nucleotides align to TRBD1. The CDR3 is 15 amino acids. Germline-derived CDR1 and CDR2 are SGHDN and FVKESK. Trimming at V came to 4 bases and at J to 3 bases, leaving 6 bases not matched to a gene. CDR3: CASSRRQGGDYGYTF. The DNA of the CDR3 is TGTGCCAGCAGCCGCCGACAGGGGGGTGACTATGGCTACACCTTC.

V and J are TRBV6-5 and TRBJ2-7; D may be TRBD2 (5 bases). V shed 4 bases and J shed 0 bases, with 13 bases lying between them. The CDR3 is made up of 15 amino acids. Germline loops: CDR1 MNHEY, CDR2 SVGAGI. CDR3 sequence reads: CASSWTGLSSYEQYF. CDR3 DNA sequence: TGTGCCAGCAGTTGGACGGGATTGAGCTCCTACGAGCAGTACTTC.

V is TRBV6-6 and J is TRBJ1-3; no definite D call. Germline V gene sequence: CDR1 MNHNY, CDR2 SVGAGI (reference sequence). The V end lost 6 bases, the J end lost 0 bases, and 9 bases lay between the germline ends. The CDR3 covers 14 residues. CDR3 coding DNA: TGTGCCAGCAGGGGCCGGCCCTCTGGAAACACCATATATTTT. It translates to CASRGRPSGNTIYF.

The V call is TRBV4-1, the J call TRBJ2-3; no clear D. CDR3 size: 14 residues. V shed 1 base and J shed 0 bases, with 5 bases lying between them. From germline, CDR1 is MGHRA and CDR2 YSYEKL. The CDR3 loop is CASSQVTSTDTQYF. The CDR3 DNA sequence: TGCGCCAGCAGCCAAGTGACTAGCACAGATACGCAGTATTTT.

V and J are TRBV5-1 and TRBJ2-6; a weak D match, TRBD2 (7 bases). The CDR3 consists of 17 residues. Germline CDR1 SGHRS, CDR2 YFSETQ. Trimming shortened V by 3 bases and J by 3 bases, and 16 bases separated the two germline ends. DNA for the CDR3: TGCGCCAGCAGCTCGGGAGGATACAGGGATGGGGCCAACGTCCTGACTTTC. It specifies CASSSGGYRDGANVLTF. Full variable domain (rest looked up from reference TRBV5-1 and TRBJ2-6): KAGVTQTPRYLIKTRGQQVTLSCSPISGHRSVSWYQQTPGQGLQFLFEYFSETQRNKGNFPGRFSGRQFSNSRSEMNVSTLELGDSALYLCASSSGGYRDGANVLTFGAGSRLTVL.

This chain joins TRBV7-6 and TRBJ2-4, with 11 bases aligning to TRBD2. Germline loops: CDR1 SGHVS, CDR2 FNYEAQ. V shed 5 bases, J shed 5 bases, and the junction held 11 bases outside the gene matches. This CDR3 has 17 residues. For the CDR3, the DNA is TGTGCCAGCAGCCGAGTAGCGGGGGGGCTTGCCGAAAACATTCAGTACTTC. Translating gives CASSRVAGGLAENIQYF.

By share of the sample, this clone is large. The chain links TRBV12-1 to TRBJ1-6; the listed D gene, TRBD1, was not tested against the DNA. TRBV12-1 is recorded as a pseudogene. The length of the CDR3 is 15 residues. The CDR3 reads CASSFLTEQGSPLHF. In nucleotides, the CDR3 is TGTGCCAGCAGCTTTCTGACAGAGCAAGGTTCACCCCTCCACTTT.

CDR3 sequence: CASRTLAGGPYEQYF. CDR3 sequence (DNA): TGTGCCAGCAGGACATTAGCGGGAGGGCCCTACGAGCAGTACTTC. The chain links TRBV6-6 to TRBJ2-7; 11 nucleotides align to TRBD2. The CDR3 consists of 15 residues. Germline V gene sequence: CDR1 MNHNY, CDR2 SVGAGI (reference sequence). V trimming: 6 bases; J trimming: 2 bases; junction bases outside the gene matches: 6.

The chain uses TRBV7-8 and TRBJ2-7, with a weak D call TRBD1 (6 bases). The CDR3 spans 15 residues. Trimming removed 1 base from V and 4 bases from J, with 14 bases in between. Germline CDR1 reads SGHVS; CDR2 reads FQNEAQ. The CDR3 here is CASSLVGDRLYEQYF. CDR3 nucleotides: TGTGCCAGCAGCTTAGTCGGTGACAGGCTGTACGAGCAGTACTTC.

The chain couples TRBV19 to TRBJ2-6; no clear D gene. Germline CDR1 reads LNHDA; CDR2 reads SQIVND (reference sequence). The germline V and J ends were trimmed by 5 bases and 2 bases, with 13 bases remaining between them. The CDR3 is 16 residues long. CDR3 protein: CASSLGRLTGANVLTF. CDR3 in DNA: TGTGCCAGTAGTCTAGGCCGACTTACTGGGGCCAACGTCCTGACTTTC. The variable domain in full, with the rest retrieved from reference TRBV19 and TRBJ2-6, is DGGITQSPKYLFRKEGQNVTLSCEQNLNHDAMYWYRQDPGQGLRLIYYSQIVNDFQKGDIAEGYSVSREKKESFPLTVTSAQKNPTAFYLCASSLGRLTGANVLTFGAGSRLTVL.

V usage is TRBV5-4 and J usage is TRBJ2-1, with 9 nucleotides matching TRBD1. The junction had 10 bases not matched to a gene; V was cut back by 3 bases and J by 9 bases. The CDR3 runs to 15 residues. Per germline, CDR1 SGHNT and CDR2 YYREEE (reference sequence). The CDR3 DNA follows: TGTGCCAGCAGCTCCCTTGGGACAGGGAACGTTGAGCAGTTCTTC. Protein: CASSSLGTGNVEQFF.

CDR3 loop: CASSEGSGPNTGELFF. For the CDR3, the DNA is TGCGCCAGCAGTGAGGGTAGCGGGCCGAACACCGGGGAGCTGTTTTTT. This chain links TRBV5-1 with TRBJ2-2; 7 nucleotides match TRBD2. The trim removed 5 bases at V and 0 bases at J, leaving 7 bases unmatched. From germline, CDR1 is SGHRS and CDR2 YFSETQ. This CDR3 comprises 16 residues.

The chain combines TRBV6-4 with TRBJ1-2, with D hard to call. The CDR3 has 16 amino acids. Looked up from germline, CDR1 is MRHNA and CDR2 is SNTAGT. The V and J ends lost 0 bases and 2 bases respectively, with 13 bases between them. The CDR3 sequence is CASSDSAVRSNYGYTF. The CDR3 DNA follows: TGTGCCAGCAGTGACTCGGCGGTTCGATCCAACTATGGCTACACCTTC.